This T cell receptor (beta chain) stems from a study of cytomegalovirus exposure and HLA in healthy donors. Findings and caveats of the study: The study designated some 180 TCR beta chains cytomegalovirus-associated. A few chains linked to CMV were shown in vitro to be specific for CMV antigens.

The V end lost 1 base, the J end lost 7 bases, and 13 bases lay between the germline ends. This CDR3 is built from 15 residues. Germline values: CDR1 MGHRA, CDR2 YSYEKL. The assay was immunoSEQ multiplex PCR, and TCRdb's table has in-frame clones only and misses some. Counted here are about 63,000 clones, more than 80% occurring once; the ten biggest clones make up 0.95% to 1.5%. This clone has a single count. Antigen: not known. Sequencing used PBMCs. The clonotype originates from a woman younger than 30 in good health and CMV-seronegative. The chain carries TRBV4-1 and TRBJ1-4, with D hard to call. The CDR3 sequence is CASSQVEGEGEKLFF. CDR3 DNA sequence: TGCGCCAGCAGCCAAGTGGAGGGAGAAGGTGAAAAACTGTTTTTT.